These 30 T cell receptor beta chains came from one sample sequenced in a study of T cell changes during pregnancy in multiple sclerosis. The table came from immunoSEQ multiplex PCR; TCRdb's copy has only in-frame clones and leaves some out. The data show some 90,000 clones, 92% seen once. The source material was peripheral blood, sampled in the first trimester of pregnancy. Receptors were obtained from a female donor with multiple sclerosis, enrolled in a pregnancy study.

V usage is TRBV5-1 and J usage is TRBJ2-2, with 7 nucleotides matching TRBD1. V was clipped by 2 bases and J by 2 bases; unmatched bases: 3. Germline values: CDR1 SGHRS, CDR2 YFSETQ. The CDR3 has 15 residues. Here the CDR3 reads CASSFRTGNTGELFF. The DNA for the CDR3 is TGCGCCAGCAGCTTTCGGACAGGCAACACCGGGGAGCTGTTTTTT.

This clone came up once. The chain uses TRBV5-1 and TRBJ1-1; no clear D. V lost 6 bases, J lost 3 bases, and 15 bases lay in between. This CDR3 comprises 14 residues. Germline CDR1 and CDR2: SGHRS and YFSETQ. DNA of the CDR3: TGCGCCAGCAACCGGGAGGAGGCGGACACTGAAGCTTTCTTT. This sequence encodes CASNREEADTEAFF.

The rearrangement joins TRBV7-2 to TRBJ2-7; D unclear. Germline V lookup: CDR1 SGHTA, CDR2 FQGNSA. V lost 1 base and J lost 4, with 8 bases in between. The CDR3 is 13 amino acids. CDR3: CASSLGYAYEQYF. In DNA, the CDR3 is TGTGCCAGCAGCTTAGGGTATGCGTACGAGCAGTACTTC.

This clone was counted a few times. J is TRBJ2-3 and V is TRBV7-2; TRBD2 matches 9 bases. J gave up 0 bases and V 5 bases, and 6 bases lay outside the gene matches. Germline CDR1 SGHTA, CDR2 FQGNSA. The CDR3 runs 16 residues. This CDR3 reads CASSNLAGGSTDTQYF. CDR3 in DNA: TGTGCCAGCAGCAATCTGGCGGGAGGGAGCACAGATACGCAGTATTTT.

The chain couples TRBV19 to TRBJ1-4; no clear D. CDR1 is LNHDA, CDR2 SQIVND, per germline (reference sequence). The V end was cut by 5 bases, the J end by 8 bases, with 12 bases between. This CDR3 has 13 residues. CDR3 region: CASSWSSGEKLFF. As DNA, the CDR3 is TGTGCCAGTAGTTGGTCAAGCGGCGAAAAACTGTTTTTT.

The V gene is TRBV5-1, the J gene TRBJ2-7, with a possible D match to TRBD2 (5 bases). Trimming stripped 2 bases from V and 2 bases from J, with 11 bases between. CDR3 length: 14 amino acids. Germline lookup yields CDR1 SGHRS and CDR2 YFSETQ. CDR3 coding DNA: TGCGCCAGCAGCTTTACGACTAATACCTACGAGCAGTACTTC. It specifies CASSFTTNTYEQYF. Full variable domain (missing parts from reference TRBV5-1 and TRBJ2-7): KAGVTQTPRYLIKTRGQQVTLSCSPISGHRSVSWYQQTPGQGLQFLFEYFSETQRNKGNFPGRFSGRQFSNSRSEMNVSTLELGDSALYLCASSFTTNTYEQYFGPGTRLTVT.

The chain couples TRBV27 to TRBJ2-2, with a weak D call TRBD2 (6 bases). Trimming stripped 2 bases from V and 7 bases from J, with 11 bases between. CDR3 size: 14 residues. Germline V gives CDR1 MNHEY, CDR2 SMNVEV (reference sequence). In nucleotides, the CDR3 is TGTGCCAGCAGTTTAGGAGGGATTTACGGGGAGCTGTTTTTT. Its protein is CASSLGGIYGELFF.

This sequence joins TRBV4-1 and TRBJ2-1, with 9 bases identical to TRBD2. CDR3 length: 17 amino acids. The germline gives CDR1 MGHRA, CDR2 YSYEKL. J gave up 0 bases and V 3 bases, and 6 bases lay outside the gene matches. The CDR3 coding sequence is TGCGCCAGCAGCCACGCCCCTAGCGGGGTCTCCTACAATGAGCAGTTCTTC. It translates to CASSHAPSGVSYNEQFF.

The chain is built from TRBV10-2 and TRBJ1-1, with TRBD1 identical over 7 bases. The CDR3 covers 13 residues. Germline V gene sequence: CDR1 WSHSY, CDR2 SAAADI. The trim removed 6 bases at V and 10 bases at J, leaving 11 bases unmatched. DNA for the CDR3: TGCGCCAGCAGGATCGACAGGGCCAGAGGAGCTTTCTTT. This encodes CASRIDRARGAFF.

The gene calls are TRBV6-5 and TRBJ2-3; possible D gene TRBD2, 5 bases. Germline-derived CDR1 and CDR2 are MNHEY and SVGAGI. V was shortened by 6 bases and J by 6 bases, with 13 bases between the two germline ends. The CDR3 spans 13 residues. The DNA for the CDR3 is TGTGCCAGCAGACCGCAACCGGGGGATACGCAGTATTTT. This codes for CASRPQPGDTQYF.

This chain links TRBV10-2 with TRBJ1-2; 9 nucleotides agree with TRBD1. This CDR3 is built from 14 residues. Trimming at V came to 6 bases and at J to 3 bases, leaving 5 bases not matched to a gene. CDR1 is WSHSY, CDR2 SAAADI, per germline. The CDR3 loop reads CASRGQGSDYGYTF. The CDR3 DNA sequence: TGCGCCAGCAGGGGACAGGGCAGCGACTATGGCTACACCTTC.

This chain connects TRBV27 to TRBJ2-1; 8 positions agree with TRBD1. Germline V gene sequence: CDR1 MNHEY, CDR2 SMNVEV (reference sequence). Trimming removed 6 bases from V and 6 bases from J; junction bases left unmatched: 13. The CDR3 sequence is 16 residues long. The CDR3 sequence is CASRRTQGAATNEQFF. The DNA of the CDR3 is TGTGCCAGCAGAAGAACTCAGGGGGCGGCCACCAATGAGCAGTTCTTC.

V and J are TRBV4-1 and TRBJ2-1, with 13 nucleotides matching TRBD2. After removal of 0 bases from V and 8 bases from J, the junction contained 7 bases not matched to a gene. Per the germline V gene, CDR1 is MGHRA and CDR2 is YSYEKL. This CDR3 spans 17 amino acids. CDR3 nucleotides: TGCGCCAGCAGCCAAGATCAGGGGACTAGCGGGACAGATGAGCAGTTCTTC. Its protein product is CASSQDQGTSGTDEQFF.

The chain uses TRBV18 and TRBJ1-1; D gene unclear. With 3 bases removed from V and 1 base from J, the gap between germline ends came to 9 bases. Germline CDR1 reads KGHSH; CDR2 reads LQKENI. This CDR3 has 14 amino acids. The CDR3 DNA is TGTGCCAGCTCACCTAGAGCATGGAACACTGAAGCTTTCTTT. Amino acids: CASSPRAWNTEAFF. The full variable domain, rest sourced from reference TRBV18 and TRBJ1-1, is NAGVMQNPRHLVRRRGQEARLRCSPMKGHSHVYWYRQLPEEGLKFMVYLQKENIIDESGMPKERFSAEFPKEGPSILRIQQVVRGDSAAYFCASSPRAWNTEAFFGQGTRLTVV.

The chain combines TRBV10-3 with TRBJ2-5; 8 bases are a match to TRBD1. This CDR3 is built from 15 residues. Germline V lookup: CDR1 ENHRY, CDR2 SYGVKD. V lost 3 bases and J lost 3; bases outside the gene matches: 6. The CDR3 DNA reads TGTGCCATCAGTGAATGGACAGGGACGAAAGAGACCCAGTACTTC. Translated: CAISEWTGTKETQYF.

The rearrangement links TRBV9 to TRBJ1-2; 8 bases agree with TRBD1. Germline V gene sequence: CDR1 SGDLS, CDR2 YYNGEE. This CDR3 region has 14 residues. The ends lost 3 bases at V and 8 bases at J; junction bases unmatched: 9. CDR3 region: CASSGVRTGLGYTF. CDR3 in DNA: TGTGCCAGCAGCGGTGTACGGACAGGGCTGGGCTACACCTTC.

The chain uses TRBV21-1 and TRBJ2-7; the table's D call of TRBD2 was not tested on the DNA. TRBV21-1 is described as a pseudogene. The CDR3 is 16 amino acids. The CDR3 DNA sequence: TGTGCCAGCAGCAAAGGAGCGGGGATGGGGGGATGGGGGCAGTACTTC. This codes for CASSKGAGMGGWGQYF.

The DNA of the CDR3 is TGTGCCAGCAGCCAAGGGACAGGGGTAACAGATACGCAGTATTTT. Protein product: CASSQGTGVTDTQYF. The rearrangement uses TRBV4-2 and TRBJ2-3, with TRBD1 matching over 9 bases. J was trimmed by 3 bases and V by 1 base; bases with no gene match: 2. CDR3 length: 15 amino acids. Germline V gives CDR1 LGHNA, CDR2 YNFKEQ.

The chain uses TRBV18 and TRBJ1-2; 9 nucleotides align to TRBD1. V was clipped by 1 base and J by 4 bases; unmatched bases: 4. The germline gives CDR1 KGHSH, CDR2 LQKENI. The CDR3 length is 15 residues. DNA for the CDR3: TGTGCCAGCTCACCACAGGGACAGGGCCCCTATGGCTACACCTTC. Residues: CASSPQGQGPYGYTF.

This clone was observed once. This chain connects TRBV7-9 to TRBJ2-1; 9 nucleotides line up with TRBD2. V lost 2 bases to trimming and J lost 8 bases; unmatched junction nucleotides: 7. CDR1 and CDR2 (germline): SEHNR, FQNEAQ (reference sequence). The CDR3 is 15 residues long. The CDR3 loop is CASSLHVAGAHEQFF. The CDR3 nucleotides read TGTGCCAGCAGCTTACACGTAGCGGGAGCTCATGAGCAGTTCTTC.

This sequence joins TRBV28 and TRBJ2-4; D is possibly TRBD1 (6 bases). The CDR3 totals 16 residues. Germline CDR1 and CDR2: MDHEN and SYDVKM. V lost 5 bases and J 0 bases, leaving 14 bases between the germline ends. DNA for the CDR3: TGTGCCAGCAGTAACGGACAGCCAATAGCCAAAAACATTCAGTACTTC. This translates into CASSNGQPIAKNIQYF.

Remarks on this clone: One end of the junction fails to match germline, which may point to a read error. The chain employs TRBV12-5 and TRBJ1-5; 7 bases map to TRBD1. This CDR3 has 20 amino acids. Germline V gene sequence: CDR1 LGHNT, CDR2 FRNRAP. The CDR3 spells CASGFPPGTDPASSHQPQHF. CDR3 bases: TGTGCTAGTGGTTTCCCCCCGGGGACAGACCCTGCTAGTAGCCATCAGCCCCAGCATTTT.

The genes are TRBV7-9 and TRBJ1-1; unclear D gene. The V gene's germline CDR1 is SEHNR and CDR2 FQNEAQ (reference sequence). The V end was cut by 7 bases, the J end by 0 bases, with 9 bases between. There are 13 residues in the CDR3. In DNA form, the CDR3 reads TGTGCCAGCATAGATGGGCTGAACACTGAAGCTTTCTTT. Translation gives CASIDGLNTEAFF.

On this clone: This sample also contains other DNA sequences that code for the same CDR3. The chain uses TRBV7-7 and TRBJ2-5, with 11 nucleotides matching TRBD2. Germline V gene lookup returns CDR1 SSHAT and CDR2 FNYEAQ (reference sequence). The CDR3 covers 15 residues. The J segment lost 4 bases and the V segment lost 1 base, leaving 2 bases of the junction unmatched. The CDR3 is CASSLGLAGGETQYF. The CDR3 DNA is TGTGCCAGCAGCTTAGGGCTAGCGGGAGGAGAGACCCAGTACTTC.

This clone was recorded only once. J is TRBJ2-7 and V is TRBV11-1, with 8 bases fitting TRBD1. The ends lost 2 bases at V and 4 bases at J; junction bases unmatched: 7. CDR3 length: 15 amino acids. The germline gives CDR1 SGHAT, CDR2 FQDESV (reference sequence). The CDR3 loop is CASSLYAGGVYEQYF. The CDR3 DNA reads TGTGCCAGCAGCTTATATGCAGGGGGCGTTTACGAGCAGTACTTC.

The V gene is TRBV30, the J gene TRBJ2-7; TRBD2 aligns across 8 bases. In germline, CDR1 is GTSNPN, CDR2 SVGIG (reference sequence). The length of the CDR3 is 15 residues. The V and J ends lost 1 base and 2 bases, in that order; junction bases with no gene match: 7. The CDR3 sequence: CAWSAGRGGTYEQYF. The CDR3 nucleotides are TGTGCCTGGAGTGCGGGCCGGGGGGGAACCTACGAGCAGTACTTC.

V and J are TRBV21-1 and TRBJ2-2; the listed D gene, TRBD2, was not tested against the DNA. TRBV21-1 is tagged as a pseudogene. CDR3 length: 22 amino acids. This chain's CDR3 is CASSKARETSGRRPKGAGELFF. The CDR3 coding sequence is TGTGCCAGCAGCAAAGCGAGGGAAACTAGCGGGAGACGGCCTAAGGGGGCCGGGGAGCTGTTTTTT.

V is TRBV18 and J is TRBJ2-1; D is possibly TRBD2 (7 bases). This CDR3 contains 15 residues. V was trimmed by 3 bases and J by 1 base, leaving 10 bases between them. Germline V gives CDR1 KGHSH, CDR2 LQKENI. CDR3 residues: CASSPEGGSYNEQFF. CDR3 DNA sequence: TGTGCCAGCTCACCGGAGGGGGGGTCCTACAATGAGCAGTTCTTC.

This clone was counted a single time. The chain links TRBV19 to TRBJ2-5, with TRBD2 as a possible D gene (5 bases). V gave up 5 bases and J gave up 1 base, with 11 bases separating them. Germline lookup yields CDR1 LNHDA and CDR2 SQIVND (reference sequence). The CDR3 has 14 amino acids. The CDR3 protein is CASSPAGIQETQYF. The CDR3 coding sequence is TGTGCCAGTAGTCCCGCCGGGATCCAAGAGACCCAGTACTTC.

The V and J genes are TRBV19 and TRBJ2-1, with TRBD2 matching over 10 bases. The CDR3 is 15 residues long. V dropped 7 bases and J dropped 2; count of bases not matched to a gene: 5. CDR1 LNHDA and CDR2 SQIVND come from the germline V gene (reference sequence). DNA of the CDR3: TGTGCCAGTACCCCGGGACTAGCGACCTACAATGAGCAGTTCTTC. Amino acids: CASTPGLATYNEQFF.